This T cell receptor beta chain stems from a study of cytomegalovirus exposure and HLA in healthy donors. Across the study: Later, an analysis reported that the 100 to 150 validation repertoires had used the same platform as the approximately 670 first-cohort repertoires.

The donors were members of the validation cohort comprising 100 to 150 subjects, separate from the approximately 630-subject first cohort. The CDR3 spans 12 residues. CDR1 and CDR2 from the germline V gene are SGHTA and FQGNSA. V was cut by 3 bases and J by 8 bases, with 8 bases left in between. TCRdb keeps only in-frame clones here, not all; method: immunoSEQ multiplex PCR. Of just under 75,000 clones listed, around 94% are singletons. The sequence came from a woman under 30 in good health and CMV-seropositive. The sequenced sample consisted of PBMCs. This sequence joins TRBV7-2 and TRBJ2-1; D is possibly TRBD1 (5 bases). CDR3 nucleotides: TGTGCCAGCAGCTTCAGGGTATATGAGCAGTTCTTC. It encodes CASSFRVYEQFF.